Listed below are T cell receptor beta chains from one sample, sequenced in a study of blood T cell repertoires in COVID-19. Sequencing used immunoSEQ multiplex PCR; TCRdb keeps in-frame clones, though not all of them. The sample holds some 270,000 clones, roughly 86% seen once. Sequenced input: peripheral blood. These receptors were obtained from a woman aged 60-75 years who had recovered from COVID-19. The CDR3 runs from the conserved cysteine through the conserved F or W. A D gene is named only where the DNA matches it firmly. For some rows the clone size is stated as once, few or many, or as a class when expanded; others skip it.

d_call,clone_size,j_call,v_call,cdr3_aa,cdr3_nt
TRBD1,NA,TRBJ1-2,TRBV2,CASSRDRDYGYTF,TGTGCCAGCAGTAGGGACAGGGACTATGGCTACACCTTC
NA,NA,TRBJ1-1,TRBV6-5,CASRKTGVTEAFF,TGTGCCAGCAGGAAAACGGGGGTTACTGAAGCTTTCTTT
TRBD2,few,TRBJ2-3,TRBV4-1,CASSQSGTSGGLTDTQYF,TGCGCCAGCAGCCAATCCGGGACTAGCGGGGGGCTCACAGATACGCAGTATTTT
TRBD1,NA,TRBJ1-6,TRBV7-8,CASSSRTGPLHF,TGTGCCAGCAGCTCACGGACAGGGCCCCTCCACTTT
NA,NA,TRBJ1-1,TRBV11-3,CASSHRDTNTEAFF,TGTGCCAGCAGCCACCGGGACACGAACACTGAAGCTTTCTTT
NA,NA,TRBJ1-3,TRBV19,CASNPNSGNTIYF,TGTGCCAGTAATCCCAACTCTGGAAACACCATATATTTT
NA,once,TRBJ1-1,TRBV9,CASSREGSGTEAFF,TGTGCCAGCAGCCGGGAGGGGTCGGGCACTGAAGCTTTCTTT
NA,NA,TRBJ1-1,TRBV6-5,CASSRGANTEAFF,TGTGCCAGCAGTCGTGGAGCGAACACTGAAGCTTTCTTT
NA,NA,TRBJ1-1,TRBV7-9,CASSSVLNTEAFF,TGTGCCAGCAGCTCAGTACTGAACACTGAAGCTTTCTTT
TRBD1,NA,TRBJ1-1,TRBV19,CASSPRTGGDYTEAFF,TGTGCCAGTAGCCCCAGGACAGGGGGGGATTACACTGAAGCTTTCTTT
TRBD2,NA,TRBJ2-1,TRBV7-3,CASSLGLDNNEQFF,TGTGCCAGCAGCTTGGGACTAGATAACAATGAGCAGTTCTTC
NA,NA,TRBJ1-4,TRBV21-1,CASSKGLPLMQGSNEKLFF,TGTGCCAGCAGCAAAGGGCTCCCCCTAATGCAGGGGTCTAATGAAAAACTGTTTTTT
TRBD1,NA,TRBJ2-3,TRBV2,CASREILQGARTDTQYF,TGTGCCAGCAGAGAGATATTACAGGGGGCTCGCACAGATACGCAGTATTTT
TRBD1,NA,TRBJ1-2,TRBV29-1,CSVQGGANYGYTF,TGCAGCGTCCAAGGGGGCGCGAACTATGGCTACACCTTC
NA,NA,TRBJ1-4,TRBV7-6,CASSLFAGRGEKLFF,TGTGCCAGCAGCTTATTCGCAGGAAGGGGTGAAAAACTGTTTTTT
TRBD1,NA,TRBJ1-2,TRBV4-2,CASSQGTGDGYTF,TGTGCCAGCAGCCAAGGGACAGGGGATGGCTACACCTTC
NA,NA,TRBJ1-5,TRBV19,CASSIITVNQPQHF,TGTGCCAGTAGTATAATCACAGTCAATCAGCCCCAGCATTTT
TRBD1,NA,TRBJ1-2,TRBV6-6,CASSRTGAPNYGYTF,TGTGCCAGCAGTCGGACAGGAGCCCCAAACTATGGCTACACCTTC
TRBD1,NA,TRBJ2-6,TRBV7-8,CAIQGAGGANVLTF,TGTGCCATACAGGGGGCGGGTGGGGCCAACGTCCTGACTTTC
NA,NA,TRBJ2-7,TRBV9,CASSPEGGADEQYF,TGTGCCAGCAGCCCCGAAGGGGGGGCGGATGAGCAGTACTTC
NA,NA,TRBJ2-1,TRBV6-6,CASSYSSNEQFF,TGTGCCAGCAGTTACTCGTCGAATGAGCAGTTCTTC
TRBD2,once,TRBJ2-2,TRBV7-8,CASSARGRKNTGELFF,TGTGCCAGCAGCGCGCGGGGGAGAAAGAACACCGGGGAGCTGTTTTTT
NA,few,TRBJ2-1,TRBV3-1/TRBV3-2,CASSQDPGNMNHNEQFF,TGTGCCAGCAGCCAAGACCCAGGGAATATGAACCACAATGAGCAGTTCTTC
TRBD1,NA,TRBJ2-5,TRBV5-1,CASSFAQGGQTQYF,TGCGCCAGCAGCTTCGCACAGGGGGGACAGACCCAGTACTTC
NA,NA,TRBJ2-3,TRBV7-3,CASAPGSPTDTQYF,TGTGCCAGCGCCCCGGGGTCCCCGACAGATACGCAGTATTTT
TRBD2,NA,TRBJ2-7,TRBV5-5,CASSLAEAGSTEQYF,TGTGCCAGCAGCTTGGCCGAAGCGGGGTCCACTGAGCAGTACTTC
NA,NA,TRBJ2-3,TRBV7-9,CASSLIQGTDTQYF,TGTGCCAGCAGCTTAATCCAGGGCACAGATACGCAGTATTTT
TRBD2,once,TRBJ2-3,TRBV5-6,CASSLVGGGRNTQYF,TGTGCCAGCAGCTTGGTCGGGGGGGGCAGAAATACGCAGTATTTT
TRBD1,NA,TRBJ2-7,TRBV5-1,CASFRTGTPEQYF,TGCGCCAGCTTCCGGACAGGAACCCCCGAGCAGTACTTC
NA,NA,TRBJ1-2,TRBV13,CASTLTYSNGYTF,TGTGCCAGCACACTTACCTATTCAAATGGCTACACCTTC
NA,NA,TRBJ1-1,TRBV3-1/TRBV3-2,CASSQDGTVMNTEAFF,TGTGCCAGCAGCCAAGACGGTACGGTTATGAACACTGAAGCTTTCTTT
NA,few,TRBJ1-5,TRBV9,CASSVGGVSNQPQHF,TGTGCCAGCAGCGTAGGTGGAGTTAGCAATCAGCCCCAGCATTTT
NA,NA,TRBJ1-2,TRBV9,CASSDRTDRYGYTF,TGTGCCAGCAGTGACCGGACAGACCGCTATGGCTACACCTTC
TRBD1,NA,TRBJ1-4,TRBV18,CASSPRQGGGEKLFF,TGTGCCAGCTCACCAAGGCAAGGGGGCGGTGAAAAACTGTTTTTT
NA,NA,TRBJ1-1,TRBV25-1,CASSVPGRHTEAFF,TGTGCCAGCAGTGTCCCAGGGCGCCACACTGAAGCTTTCTTT
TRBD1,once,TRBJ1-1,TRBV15,CATSTLTGANTEAFF,TGTGCCACCAGCACATTGACAGGGGCGAACACTGAAGCTTTCTTT
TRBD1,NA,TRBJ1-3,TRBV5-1,CASRNPGGSGNTIYF,TGCGCCAGCAGGAACCCAGGGGGCTCTGGAAACACCATATATTTT
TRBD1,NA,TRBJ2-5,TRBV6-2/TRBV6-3,CASSHRDRGAETQYF,TGTGCCAGCAGTCACCGGGACAGGGGTGCGGAGACCCAGTACTTC
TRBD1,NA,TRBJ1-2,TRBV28,CASSEGGPYYGYTF,TGTGCCAGCAGCGAAGGGGGCCCCTACTATGGCTACACCTTC
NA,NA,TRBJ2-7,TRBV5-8,CASSLAGTSSYEQYF,TGTGCCAGCAGCTTGGCCGGGACATCCAGCTACGAGCAGTACTTC
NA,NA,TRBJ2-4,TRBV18,CASSPGLGGGFGGGDSAKNIQYF,TGTGCCAGCTCCCCCGGACTAGGGGGAGGTTTCGGCGGGGGCGACTCAGCCAAAAACATTCAGTACTTC
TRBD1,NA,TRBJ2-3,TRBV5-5,CASSLGTGMVTDTQYF,TGTGCCAGCAGCTTGGGGACAGGGATGGTCACAGATACGCAGTATTTT
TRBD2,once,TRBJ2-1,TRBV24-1,CATSGRGSSYNEQFF,TGTGCCACCAGTGGGCGGGGGAGCTCCTACAATGAGCAGTTCTTC
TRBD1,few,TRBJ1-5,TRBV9,CASSVAPDRGSNQPQHF,TGTGCCAGCAGCGTAGCTCCGGACAGGGGAAGCAATCAGCCCCAGCATTTT
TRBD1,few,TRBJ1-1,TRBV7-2,CASSPGTGRGAFF,TGTGCCAGCAGCCCGGGGACAGGGAGGGGAGCTTTCTTT
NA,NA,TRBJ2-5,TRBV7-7,CASSLASSGKETQYF,TGTGCTAGCAGCTTAGCGAGTAGCGGAAAAGAGACCCAGTACTTC
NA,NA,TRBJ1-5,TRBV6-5,CASRAIGLVDQPQHF,TGTGCCAGCAGAGCAATAGGACTTGTTGATCAGCCCCAGCATTTT
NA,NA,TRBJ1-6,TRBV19,CASSIQGSYNSPLHF,TGTGCCAGTAGTATACAGGGCTCCTATAATTCACCCCTCCACTTT
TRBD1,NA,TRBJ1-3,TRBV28,CASSLTQGALGNTIYF,TGTGCCAGCAGTTTAACACAGGGGGCGCTCGGAAACACCATATATTTT
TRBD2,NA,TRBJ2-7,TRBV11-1,CASSSPGSGVYEQYF,TGTGCCAGCAGCTCGCCCGGGAGCGGGGTTTACGAGCAGTACTTC
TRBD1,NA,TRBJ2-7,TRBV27,CASRGTGYEQYF,TGTGCCAGCAGGGGGACAGGATACGAGCAGTACTTC
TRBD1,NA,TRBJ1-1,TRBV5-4,CASSLQGPAGAFF,TGTGCCAGCAGCTTACAGGGGCCGGCGGGTGCTTTCTTT
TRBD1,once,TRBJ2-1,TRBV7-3,CASSLKDRNRGEQFF,TGTGCCAGCAGCTTAAAGGACCGAAACAGGGGTGAGCAGTTCTTC